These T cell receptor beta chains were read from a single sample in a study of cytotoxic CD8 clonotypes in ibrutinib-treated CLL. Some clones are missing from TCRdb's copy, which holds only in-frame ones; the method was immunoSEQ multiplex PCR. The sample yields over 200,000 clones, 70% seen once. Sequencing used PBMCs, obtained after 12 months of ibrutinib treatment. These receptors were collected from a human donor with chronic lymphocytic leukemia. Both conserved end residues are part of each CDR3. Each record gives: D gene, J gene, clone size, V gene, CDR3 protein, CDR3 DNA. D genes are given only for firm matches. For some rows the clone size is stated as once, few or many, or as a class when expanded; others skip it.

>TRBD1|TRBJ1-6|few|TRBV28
CASRTDRSHSPLHF
TGTGCCAGCAGGACGGACAGGTCCCATTCACCCCTCCACTTT
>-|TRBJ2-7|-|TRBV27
CASSFSGPYEQYF
TGTGCCAGCAGTTTTTCGGGACCCTACGAGCAGTACTTC
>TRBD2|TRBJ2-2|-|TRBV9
CASSKSGLAGETGELFF
TGTGCCAGCAGCAAATCCGGGCTAGCGGGAGAAACCGGGGAGCTGTTTTTT
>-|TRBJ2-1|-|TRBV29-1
CSVEERGLRHNEQFF
TGCAGCGTTGAAGAAAGAGGACTACGACACAATGAGCAGTTCTTC
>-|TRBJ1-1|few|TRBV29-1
CSADSKNTEAFF
TGCAGCGCGGACAGCAAGAACACTGAAGCTTTCTTT
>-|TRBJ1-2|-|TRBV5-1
CASSSQGDNYGYTF
TGCGCCAGCAGTTCTCAAGGTGACAACTATGGCTACACCTTC
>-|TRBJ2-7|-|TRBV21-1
CASSKKLTSGREHYEQYF
TGTGCCAGCAGCAAGAAGCTGACTAGCGGGAGGGAACACTACGAGCAGTACTTC
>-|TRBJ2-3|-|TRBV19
CASSRNGHSTDTQYF
TGTGCCAGTAGTCGGAATGGACATTCCACAGATACGCAGTATTTT
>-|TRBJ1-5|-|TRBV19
CASNRRAAQPQHF
TGTGCCAGTAACCGGAGGGCGGCTCAGCCCCAGCATTTT
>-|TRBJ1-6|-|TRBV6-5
CASSYSGRDNSPLHF
TGTGCCAGCAGTTACTCGGGACGGGATAATTCACCCCTCCACTTT
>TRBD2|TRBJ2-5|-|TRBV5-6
CASSWRRGKETQYF
TGTGCCAGCAGCTGGAGGCGGGGGAAGGAGACCCAGTACTTC
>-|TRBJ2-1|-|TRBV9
CASSVVDDYNEQFF
TGTGCCAGCAGCGTAGTTGACGACTACAATGAGCAGTTCTTC
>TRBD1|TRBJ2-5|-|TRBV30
CAWSPWTGEETQYF
TGTGCCTGGAGTCCTTGGACAGGAGAAGAGACCCAGTACTTC
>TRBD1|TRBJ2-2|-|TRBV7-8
CASSSRPPQGANTGELFF
TGTGCCAGCAGCTCCCGTCCGCCCCAGGGGGCAAACACCGGGGAGCTGTTTTTT
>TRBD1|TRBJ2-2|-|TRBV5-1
CASSPTGGYITGELFF
TGCGCCAGCAGCCCGACAGGGGGCTACATCACCGGGGAGCTGTTTTTT
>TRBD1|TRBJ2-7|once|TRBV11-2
CASTLSDTGGNEQYF
TGTGCCAGCACCCTCTCGGATACAGGGGGCAACGAGCAGTACTTC
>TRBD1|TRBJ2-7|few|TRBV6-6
CASSSAGGGKYEQYF
TGTGCCAGCAGTTCGGCAGGGGGCGGCAAATACGAGCAGTACTTC
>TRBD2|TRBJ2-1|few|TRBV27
CASSFEASGSNEQFF
TGTGCCAGCAGTTTTGAGGCTAGCGGGAGCAATGAGCAGTTCTTC
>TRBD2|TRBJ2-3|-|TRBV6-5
CASERRRAGRDTQYF
TGTGCCAGCGAAAGGAGAAGAGCGGGAAGAGATACGCAGTATTTT
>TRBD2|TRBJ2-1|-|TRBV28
CASSSGTSGSSYNEQFF
TGTGCCAGCAGTTCCGGGACTAGCGGGAGCTCCTACAATGAGCAGTTCTTC
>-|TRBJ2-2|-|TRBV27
CASSHRVYTGELFF
TGTGCCAGCAGTCACAGGGTTTACACCGGGGAGCTGTTTTTT
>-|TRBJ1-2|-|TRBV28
CASSHSGIREGYGYTF
TGTGCCAGCAGCCACTCCGGGATAAGGGAAGGCTATGGCTACACCTTC
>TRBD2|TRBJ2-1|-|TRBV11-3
CASSVAGGPENEQFF
TGTGCCAGCAGCGTGGCGGGAGGGCCAGAAAATGAGCAGTTCTTC
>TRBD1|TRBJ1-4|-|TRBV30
CAWSVPYRGFNEKLFF
TGTGCCTGGAGTGTACCCTACAGGGGTTTTAATGAAAAACTGTTTTTT
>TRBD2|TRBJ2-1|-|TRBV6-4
CASSDSGGGWDEQFF
TGTGCCAGCAGTGACTCTGGGGGGGGTTGGGATGAGCAGTTCTTC
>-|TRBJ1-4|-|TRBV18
CASTFQTTNEKLFF
TGTGCCAGCACCTTCCAAACAACTAATGAAAAACTGTTTTTT
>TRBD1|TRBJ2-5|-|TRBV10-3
CAISGGQGAGETQYF
TGTGCCATCAGTGGGGGACAGGGGGCGGGAGAGACCCAGTACTTC
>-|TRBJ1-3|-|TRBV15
CATSSPDGNTIYF
TGTGCCACCAGCAGCCCGGACGGTAACACCATATATTTT
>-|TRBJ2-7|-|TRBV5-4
CASSFSTSSRNVQYF
TGTGCCAGCAGCTTTTCGACTAGTTCGAGGAACGTACAGTACTTC
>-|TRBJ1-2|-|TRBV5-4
CASSLRQATNYGYTF
TGTGCCAGCAGCTTGCGGCAGGCCACTAACTATGGCTACACCTTC
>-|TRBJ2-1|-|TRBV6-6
CASSYGRSYNEQFF
TGTGCCAGCAGTTACGGTCGGAGCTACAATGAGCAGTTCTTC
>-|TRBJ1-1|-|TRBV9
CASSLQGSDTEAFF
TGTGCCAGCAGCCTACAGGGTAGTGACACTGAAGCTTTCTTT
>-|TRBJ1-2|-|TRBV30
CAWSLEGIYGYTF
TGTGCCTGGAGTTTAGAGGGGATCTATGGCTACACCTTC
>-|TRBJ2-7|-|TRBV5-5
CASSMTGAAYEQYF
TGTGCCAGCAGCATGACAGGCGCCGCCTACGAGCAGTACTTC
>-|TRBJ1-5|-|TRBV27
CASRTTSGQPQHF
TGTGCCAGCAGAACCACCTCTGGCCAGCCCCAGCATTTT
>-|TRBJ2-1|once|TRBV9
CASSVALEASYNEQFF
TGTGCCAGCAGCGTAGCTCTGGAGGCTTCCTACAATGAGCAGTTCTTC
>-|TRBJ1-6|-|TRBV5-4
CASSSGISNSPLHF
TGTGCCAGCAGCTCCGGAATTAGTAATTCACCCCTCCACTTT
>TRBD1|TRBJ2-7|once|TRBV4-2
CASSRGDRSKVSEQYF
TGTGCCAGCAGCCGAGGGGACAGGTCTAAGGTCTCCGAGCAGTACTTC
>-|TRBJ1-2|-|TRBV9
CASSVMSNYGYTF
TGTGCCAGCAGCGTTATGTCTAACTATGGCTACACCTTC
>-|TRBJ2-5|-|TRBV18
CASSPRGTVQETQYF
TGTGCCAGCTCACCACGCGGGACAGTCCAAGAGACCCAGTACTTC
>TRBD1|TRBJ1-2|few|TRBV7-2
CASSLGTGSYGYTF
TGTGCCAGCAGCTTAGGGACAGGGAGTTATGGCTACACCTTC
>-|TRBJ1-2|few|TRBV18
CASSPSGSNYGYTF
TGTGCCAGCTCACCTTCTGGGTCCAACTATGGCTACACCTTC
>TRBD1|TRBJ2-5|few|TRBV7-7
CASSPDREQETQYF
TGTGCTAGCAGCCCCGACAGGGAACAAGAGACCCAGTACTTC
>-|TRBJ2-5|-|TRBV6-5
CASSAGGETQYF
TGTGCCAGCAGTGCAGGGGGGGAGACCCAGTACTTC
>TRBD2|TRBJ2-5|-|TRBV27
CASSLASGAQETQYF
TGTGCCAGCAGTTTGGCTAGCGGGGCCCAAGAGACCCAGTACTTC
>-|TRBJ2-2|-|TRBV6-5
CASSAGGNTGELFF
TGTGCCAGCAGCGCCGGCGGGAACACCGGGGAGCTGTTTTTT
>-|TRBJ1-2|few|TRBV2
CASSEYGYTF
TGTGCCAGCAGCGAGTATGGCTACACCTTC
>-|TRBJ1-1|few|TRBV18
CASSFGQPNTEAFF
TGTGCCAGCTCATTCGGACAGCCGAACACTGAAGCTTTCTTT
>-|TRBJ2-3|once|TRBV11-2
CASSATGTRSTDTQYF
TGTGCCAGCAGCGCGACCGGGACCAGAAGCACAGATACGCAGTATTTT
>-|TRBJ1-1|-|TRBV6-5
CASSNLQRAEAFF
TGTGCCAGCAGCAACCTACAGCGCGCTGAAGCTTTCTTT
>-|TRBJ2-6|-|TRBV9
CASSASTGANVLTF
TGTGCCAGCAGCGCATCTACTGGGGCCAACGTCCTGACTTTC